This paragraph covers one T cell receptor (beta chain) sequence. CDR1 and CDR2 from the germline V gene are GTSNPN and SVGIG (reference sequence). V lost 4 bases, J lost 4 bases, and 1 base stayed unmatched. The CDR3 is 12 amino acids. The data are from a study of cytomegalovirus exposure and HLA in healthy donors. Researchers ran the PCR with 60 Vbeta and 13 Jbeta primers. Profiled with immunoSEQ multiplex PCR; TCRdb holds only in-frame clones, not every one. The sample contains about 130,000 clones, 65% to 80% of which appear only once. The specimen was PBMCs. The TCR was taken from a woman between 35 and 50 years old in good health and CMV-seronegative. This chain uses TRBV30 with TRBJ2-1; TRBD2 matches 7 bases. The CDR3 DNA is TGTGCCTGGACTAGCGGATACAATGAGCAGTTCTTC. Its translation is CAWTSGYNEQFF. The full variable domain, with the rest looked up from reference TRBV30 and TRBJ2-1, is SQTIHQWPATLVQPVGSPLSLECTVEGTSNPNLYWYRQAAGRGLQLLFYSVGIGQISSEVPQNLSASRPQDRQFILSSKKLLLSDSGFYLCAWTSGYNEQFFGPGTRLTVL.